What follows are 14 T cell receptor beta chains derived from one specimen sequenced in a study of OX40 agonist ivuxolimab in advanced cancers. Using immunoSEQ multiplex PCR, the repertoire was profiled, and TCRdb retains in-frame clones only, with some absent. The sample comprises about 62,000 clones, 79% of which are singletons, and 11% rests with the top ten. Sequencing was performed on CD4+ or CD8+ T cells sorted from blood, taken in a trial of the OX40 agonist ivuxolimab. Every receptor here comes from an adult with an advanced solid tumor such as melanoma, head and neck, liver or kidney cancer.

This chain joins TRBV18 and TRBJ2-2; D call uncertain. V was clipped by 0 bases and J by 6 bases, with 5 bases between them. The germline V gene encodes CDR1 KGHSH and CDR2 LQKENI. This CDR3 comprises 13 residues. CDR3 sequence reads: CASSPPGPGELFF. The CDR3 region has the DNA TGTGCCAGCTCACCACCAGGCCCCGGGGAGCTGTTTTTT.

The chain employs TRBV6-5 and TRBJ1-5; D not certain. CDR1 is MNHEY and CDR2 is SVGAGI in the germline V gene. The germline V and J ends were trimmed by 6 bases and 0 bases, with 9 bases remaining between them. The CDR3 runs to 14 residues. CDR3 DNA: TGTGCCAGCAGCCTGGCTCTTAGCAATCAGCCCCAGCATTTT. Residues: CASSLALSNQPQHF.

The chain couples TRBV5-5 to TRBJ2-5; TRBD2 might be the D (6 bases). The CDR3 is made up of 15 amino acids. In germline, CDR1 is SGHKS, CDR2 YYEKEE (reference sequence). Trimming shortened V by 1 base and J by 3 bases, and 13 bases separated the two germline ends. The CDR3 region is CASSLFGGEKETQYF. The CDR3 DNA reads TGTGCCAGCAGCTTGTTCGGCGGGGAAAAAGAGACCCAGTACTTC.

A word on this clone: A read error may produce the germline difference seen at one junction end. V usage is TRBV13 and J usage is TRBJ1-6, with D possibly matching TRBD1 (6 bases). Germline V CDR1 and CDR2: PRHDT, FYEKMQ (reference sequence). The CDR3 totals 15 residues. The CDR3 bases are TGTGCCAGCAGCATCGGGACATTGGCAAATTCACCCCCCCACTTT. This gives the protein CASSIGTLANSPPHF.

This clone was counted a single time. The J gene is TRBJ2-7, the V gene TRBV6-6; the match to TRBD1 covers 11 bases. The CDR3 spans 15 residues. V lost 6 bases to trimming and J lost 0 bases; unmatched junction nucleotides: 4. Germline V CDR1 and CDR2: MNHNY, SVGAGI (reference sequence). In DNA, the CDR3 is TGTGCCAGCAGATCCGGGACAGGGGGCTCCTACGAGCAGTACTTC. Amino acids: CASRSGTGGSYEQYF.

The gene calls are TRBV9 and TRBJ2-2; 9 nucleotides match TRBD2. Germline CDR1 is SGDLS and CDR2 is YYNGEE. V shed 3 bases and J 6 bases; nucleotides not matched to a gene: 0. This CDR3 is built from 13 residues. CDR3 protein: CASSASGAGELFF. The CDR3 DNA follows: TGTGCCAGCAGCGCTAGCGGGGCCGGGGAGCTGTTTTTT.

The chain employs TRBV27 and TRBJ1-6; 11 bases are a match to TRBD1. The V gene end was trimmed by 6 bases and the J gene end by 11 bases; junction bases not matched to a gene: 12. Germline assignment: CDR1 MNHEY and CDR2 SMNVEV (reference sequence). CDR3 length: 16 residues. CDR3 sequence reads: CASSLLDRGPNPPLHF. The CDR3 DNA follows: TGTGCCAGCAGCCTCCTGGACAGGGGGCCCAATCCACCCCTCCACTTT.

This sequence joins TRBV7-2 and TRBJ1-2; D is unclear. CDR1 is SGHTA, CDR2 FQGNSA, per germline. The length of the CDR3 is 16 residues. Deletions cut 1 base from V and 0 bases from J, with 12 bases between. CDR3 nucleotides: TGTGCCAGCAGCTTAGTCTTAGTAGGGACTAACTATGGCTACACCTTC. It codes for CASSLVLVGTNYGYTF.

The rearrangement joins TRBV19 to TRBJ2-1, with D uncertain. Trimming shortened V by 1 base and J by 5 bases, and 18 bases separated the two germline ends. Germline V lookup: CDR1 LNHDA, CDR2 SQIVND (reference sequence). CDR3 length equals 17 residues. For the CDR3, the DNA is TGTGCCAGTAGTATAGTCGTTGGAGAGGTACTGAACAATGAGCAGTTCTTC. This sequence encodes CASSIVVGEVLNNEQFF.

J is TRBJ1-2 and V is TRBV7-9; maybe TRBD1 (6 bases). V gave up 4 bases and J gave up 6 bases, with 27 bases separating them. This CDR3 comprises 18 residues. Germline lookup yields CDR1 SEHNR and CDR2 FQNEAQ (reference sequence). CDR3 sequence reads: CASSSGYLGGVLRNGYTF. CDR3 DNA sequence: TGTGCCAGCAGCTCCGGTTATTTAGGGGGGGTGTTGAGAAATGGCTACACCTTC.

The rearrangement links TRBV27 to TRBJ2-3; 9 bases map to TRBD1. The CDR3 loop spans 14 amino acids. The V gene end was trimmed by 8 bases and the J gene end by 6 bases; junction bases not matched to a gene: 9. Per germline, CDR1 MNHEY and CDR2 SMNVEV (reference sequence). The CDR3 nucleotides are TGTGCCAGCCTCCGGGGACAGGGATCCGATACGCAGTATTTT. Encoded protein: CASLRGQGSDTQYF.

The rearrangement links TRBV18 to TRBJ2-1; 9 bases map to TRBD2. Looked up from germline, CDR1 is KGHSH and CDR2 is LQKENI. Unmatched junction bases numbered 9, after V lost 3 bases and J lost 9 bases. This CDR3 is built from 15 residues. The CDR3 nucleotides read TGTGCCAGCTCACCTAGCGGGAGACTAGGAGGTGAGCAGTTCTTC. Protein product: CASSPSGRLGGEQFF.

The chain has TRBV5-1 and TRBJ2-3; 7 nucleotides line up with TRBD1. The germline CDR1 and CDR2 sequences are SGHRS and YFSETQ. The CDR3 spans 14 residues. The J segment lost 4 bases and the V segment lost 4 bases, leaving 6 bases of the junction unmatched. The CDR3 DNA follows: TGCGCCAGCAGCCTCGGACAGGCCTCAGATACGCAGTATTTT. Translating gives CASSLGQASDTQYF.

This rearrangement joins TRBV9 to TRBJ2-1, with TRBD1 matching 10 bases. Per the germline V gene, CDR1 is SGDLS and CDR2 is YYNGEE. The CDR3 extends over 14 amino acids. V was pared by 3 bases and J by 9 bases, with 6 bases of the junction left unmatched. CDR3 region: CASSEIDRGLEQFF. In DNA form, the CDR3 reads TGTGCCAGCAGCGAGATCGACAGGGGGCTTGAGCAGTTCTTC.